This TCR beta chain came from a study of T cell responses to AZD1222 COVID-19 vaccine. Study results and limitations: Repertoires were obtained solely post-peak T cell response. Donors, mostly white British, included more females; clonal diversity was possibly underestimated.

Some clones are missing from TCRdb's copy, which holds only in-frame ones; the method was immunoSEQ multiplex PCR. The sample lists 180,000 or so clones; roughly nine tenths were seen once. Regarding this clone: Its antigen is not identified.

The J segment lost 4 bases and the V segment lost 3 bases, leaving 9 bases of the junction unmatched. The CDR3 is made up of 15 amino acids. Per the germline V gene, CDR1 is KGHSH and CDR2 is LQKENI. This clonotype originated in an adult who received the AZD1222 COVID-19 vaccine. The sequencing here drew on peripheral blood, taken 28 days after the second AZD1222 dose. This chain connects TRBV18 to TRBJ2-7; 7 nucleotides agree with TRBD1. The chain's CDR3 is CASSPTPGTAYEQYF. Here the CDR3 DNA reads TGTGCCAGCTCACCTACCCCCGGGACAGCATACGAGCAGTACTTC.